Presented here are 21 T cell receptor beta chains from one specimen sequenced in a study of T cells in women clearing cervical HPV infection. The table came from immunoSEQ multiplex PCR; TCRdb's copy has only in-frame clones and leaves some out. In all, the sample yields around 25,000 clones. Material: blood buffy coat. These receptor sequences come from a woman between 18 and 75 years old with a cervical HPV16 infection that either progressed to CIN3+ or cleared (not recorded which).

CDR3 sequence: CASSISRGAHSPLFF. Partial CDR3 DNA: TGTGCCAGTAGTATTTCCCGGGGGGCACATTCACCG. This chain joins TRBV19 and TRBJ2-2; D perhaps matches TRBD2 (7 bases). The read terminates 3 residues before the CDR3 end, so the remaining end is supplied by the germline J gene. The V gene's germline CDR1 is LNHDA and CDR2 SQIVND (reference sequence). This CDR3 is built from 15 residues.

In regard to this clone: The read finishes 3 residues shy of the CDR3 end, and the germline J gene is used to complete it. The J gene is TRBJ1-2, the V gene TRBV19; TRBD1 matches at 8 bases. CDR1 and CDR2 (germline): LNHDA, SQIVND (reference sequence). CDR3 size: 17 residues. CDR3 DNA, as far as it was read: TGTGCCAGTAGTATACTCCAGACAGGGGATTCCTACAATGAC. This sequence encodes CASSILQTGDSYND. The full CDR3 reads CASSILQTGDSYNDYTF.

Concerning this clone itself: The CDR3 goes on 3 residues after the read ends, and that part is filled in from the germline J gene. The chain uses TRBV7-3 and TRBJ1-4; TRBD1 might be the D (5 bases). The CDR3 contains 15 residues. CDR1 and CDR2 (germline): SGHTA, FQGTGA. This chain's CDR3 is CASSPGPGLNSPLFF. CDR3 DNA, as far as it was read: TGTGCCAGCAGCCCAGGACCGGGACTTAATTCACCA.

The CDR3 DNA, read in part, is TGTGCCAGCAGAACTAGCGGGAGGGTCTACGAG. Protein sequence: CASRTSGRVYE. The whole CDR3 reads CASRTSGRVYEQYF. The chain has TRBV7-9 and TRBJ2-7; 13 nucleotides align to TRBD2. Sequencing ends 3 residues short of the CDR3 end; the germline J gene provides the rest. The CDR3 is 14 amino acids. The junction had 2 bases not matched to a gene; V was cut back by 6 bases and J by 3 bases. Germline V gives CDR1 SEHNR, CDR2 FQNEAQ (reference sequence).

A word on this clone: Sequencing ends 3 residues short of the CDR3 end; the germline J gene provides the rest. The chain couples TRBV20-1 to TRBJ1-5; 10 bases are a match to TRBD1. V trimming: 0 bases; J trimming: 5 bases; junction bases outside the gene matches: 13. This CDR3 has 18 amino acids. CDR1 and CDR2 (germline): DFQATT, SNEGSKA (reference sequence). The CDR3 DNA, read in part, is TGCAGTGCTAGAGACCAGGGACAGGGGAGGATGTGGGATCAGCCC. Its protein product is CSARDQGQGRMWDQP. The whole CDR3 reads CSARDQGQGRMWDQPQHF.

With respect to this clone: The read is 3 residues too short to cover the CDR3 end, so that end is filled in from the germline J gene. V gene TRBV7-9 combines with J gene TRBJ2-5; TRBD2 matches 9 bases. Germline V CDR1 and CDR2: SEHNR, FQNEAQ (reference sequence). This CDR3 comprises 15 residues. The J segment lost 3 bases and the V segment lost 5 bases, leaving 7 bases of the junction unmatched. CDR3 amino acids: CASSLLAGWEETQYF. CDR3 DNA (partial): TGTGCCAGCAGCCTTCTAGCGGGGTGGGAAGAGACC.

Comment on this clone: The read terminates 3 residues ahead of where the CDR3 ends, so the germline J gene completes it. The genes are TRBV5-4 and TRBJ1-2; 7 nucleotides match TRBD1. This CDR3 spans 12 amino acids. J gave up 4 bases and V 4 bases, and 1 base lay outside the gene matches. CDR1 SGHNT and CDR2 YYREEE come from the germline V gene (reference sequence). Incomplete CDR3 DNA: TGTGCCAGCAGCCGGGACAGCTATGGC. Its translation is CASSRDSYG. The CDR3 as a whole reads CASSRDSYGYTF. Drawing the rest from reference TRBV5-4 and TRBJ1-2, the complete variable domain is ETGVTQSPTHLIKTRGQQVTLRCSSQSGHNTVSWYQQALGQGPQFIFQYYREEENGRGNFPPRFSGLQFPNYSSELNVNALELDDSALYLCASSRDSYGYTFGSGTRLTVV.

For this clone: The read halts 3 residues ahead of the CDR3 end, with the missing end drawn from the germline J gene. V gene TRBV20-1 combines with J gene TRBJ2-7; the match to TRBD1 covers 7 bases. Germline trimming cut 2 bases from V and 6 bases from J; bases unmatched to any gene: 10. From germline, CDR1 is DFQATT and CDR2 SNEGSKA (reference sequence). This CDR3 region has 14 residues. CDR3 DNA, as far as it was read: TGCAGTGCTAGATTGGCAGGGGGATTCGGCGAG. Residues: CSARLAGGFGE. The complete CDR3 sequence is CSARLAGGFGEQYF.

A remark on this clone: The read halts 3 residues ahead of the CDR3 end, with the missing end drawn from the germline J gene. The V call is TRBV7-8, the J call TRBJ2-3, with TRBD2 identical over 8 bases. This CDR3 comprises 14 residues. V dropped 5 bases and J dropped 5; count of bases not matched to a gene: 6. The germline V gene has CDR1 SGHVS and CDR2 FQNEAQ. CDR3 DNA (partial): TGTGCCAGCAGCCTCTCCGCGGGGGGAGATACG. It is translated as CASSLSAGGDT. The entire CDR3 sequence reads CASSLSAGGDTQYF.

Comment on this clone: Read data end 3 residues before the CDR3 end; the end is taken from the germline J gene. The chain recombines TRBV5-1 with TRBJ2-3, with 10 bases aligning to TRBD1. This CDR3 is built from 16 residues. J gave up 1 base and V 4 bases, and 6 bases lay outside the gene matches. Germline V gene data show CDR1 as SGHRS and CDR2 as YFSETQ. The CDR3 DNA, read in part, is TGCGCCAGCAGCCTGGAGGGGACAGGGGGCACAGATACG. Protein product: CASSLEGTGGTDT. The complete CDR3 protein is CASSLEGTGGTDTQYF.

Notes on this clone: The read ends 3 residues shy of where the CDR3 ends; the end is completed using the germline J gene. V usage is TRBV6-2 or TRBV6-3 and J usage is TRBJ2-7, with TRBD1 as a possible D gene (6 bases). The V gene lost 6 bases and the J gene lost 0 bases, with 18 bases spanning the gap. This CDR3 comprises 16 residues. Germline V gene sequence: CDR1 MNHEY, CDR2 SVGEGT. The CDR3 bases that were read are TGTGCCAGCAGACCCAGGGGAGCAGGCAGCTCCTACGAG. Its protein is CASRPRGAGSSYE. The full-length CDR3 reads as CASRPRGAGSSYEQYF.

Notes on this clone: The read comes to an end 3 residues before the CDR3 does, leaving the germline J gene to fill in the end. The rearrangement uses TRBV30 and TRBJ1-4; TRBD1 agrees at 7 bases. V was pared by 5 bases and J by 8 bases, with 8 bases of the junction left unmatched. This CDR3 contains 13 residues. CDR1 and CDR2 (germline): GTSNPN, SVGIG (reference sequence). The DNA read from the CDR3 is TGTGCCTGGCAAGACAGGGAAGGAGAAAAA. The encoded protein is CAWQDREGEK. The whole CDR3 region reads CAWQDREGEKLFF.

This clone is deemed large by its frequency. The sequenced fragment ends 3 residues before the CDR3 boundary, so the rest is inferred from the germline J gene. V usage is TRBV5-1 and J usage is TRBJ2-3; D unresolved. Germline CDR1 SGHRS, CDR2 YFSETQ. CDR3 length: 14 amino acids. CDR3 DNA, as far as it was read: TGCGCCAGCAGCTTGGTGCTAGGAGAAGAGACG. Its translation is CASSLVLGEET. Given in full, the CDR3 is CASSLVLGEETQYF. The whole variable domain, remainder taken from reference TRBV5-1 and TRBJ2-3, is KAGVTQTPRYLIKTRGQQVTLSCSPISGHRSVSWYQQTPGQGLQFLFEYFSETQRNKGNFPGRFSGRQFSNSRSEMNVSTLELGDSALYLCASSLVLGEETQYFGPGTRLTVL.

In regard to this clone: Sequencing ends 3 residues short of the CDR3 end; the germline J gene provides the rest. V is TRBV5-1 and J is TRBJ1-5; possible D gene TRBD1, 5 bases. The V gene's germline CDR1 is SGHRS and CDR2 YFSETQ. The CDR3 is 14 residues long. CDR3 DNA, as far as it was read: TGCGCCAGCAGCTCCGGTGGGGCAGGTGACCCC. It specifies CASSSGGAGDP. The complete CDR3 protein is CASSSGGAGDPQHF. Full variable domain (missing parts from reference TRBV5-1 and TRBJ1-5): KAGVTQTPRYLIKTRGQQVTLSCSPISGHRSVSWYQQTPGQGLQFLFEYFSETQRNKGNFPGRFSGRQFSNSRSEMNVSTLELGDSALYLCASSSGGAGDPQHFGDGTRLSIL.

A remark on this clone: With the read ending 3 residues before the CDR3 end, the germline J gene is used to fill in that end. V is TRBV7-8 and J is TRBJ1-6; D perhaps matches TRBD1 (5 bases). This CDR3 region has 14 residues. Germline V CDR1 and CDR2: SGHVS, FQNEAQ. With 0 bases removed from V and 10 bases from J, the gap between germline ends came to 10 bases. The CDR3 DNA, read in part, is TGTGCCAGCAGCTTAGCGACAGCCGGGTCACCC. Amino acids: CASSLATAGSP. The full CDR3 protein is CASSLATAGSPLHF.

A remark on this clone: The read ends 3 residues early relative to the CDR3; the germline J gene fills the gap. V is TRBV7-9 and J is TRBJ1-4, with a weak D call TRBD1 (6 bases). There are 14 residues in the CDR3. Per the germline V gene, CDR1 is SEHNR and CDR2 is FQNEAQ (reference sequence). Trimming cost V 6 bases and J 4 bases, with 12 bases left between them. CDR3 DNA, as far as it was read: TGTGCCAGCAGTGGACAGTACCTTAATGAAAAA. This gives the protein CASSGQYLNEK. The whole CDR3 sequence is CASSGQYLNEKLFF.

About this clone itself: With the read ending 3 residues before the CDR3 end, the germline J gene is used to fill in that end. The chain couples TRBV20-1 to TRBJ2-2; D is perhaps TRBD2 (6 bases). Germline CDR1 DFQATT, CDR2 SNEGSKA (reference sequence). Trimming removed 6 bases at V and 7 bases at J, with 18 bases between. There are 14 residues in the CDR3. CDR3 sequence: CSARPGGVGGELFF. The covered CDR3 bases are TGCAGTGCCCGACCCGGAGGGGTAGGCGGGGAG.

Comment on this clone: The read terminates 3 residues before the CDR3 end, so the remaining end is supplied by the germline J gene. This chain uses TRBV5-4 with TRBJ1-4, with TRBD1 as a possible D gene (6 bases). The CDR3 sequence is 15 residues long. Germline CDR1 SGHNT, CDR2 YYREEE (reference sequence). V lost 0 bases to trimming and J lost 4 bases, with 10 bases between them. The CDR3 sequence is CASSLVGGLNEKLFF. The sequenced CDR3 bases are TGTGCCAGCAGCTTGGTAGGGGGTCTTAATGAAAAA.

Concerning this clone: The read ends 3 residues shy of where the CDR3 ends; the end is completed using the germline J gene. J is TRBJ2-2 and V is TRBV6-4, with 7 bases matching TRBD1. CDR3 length: 14 amino acids. The junction had 10 bases not matched to a gene; V was cut back by 11 bases and J by 4 bases. CDR1 and CDR2 from the germline V gene are MRHNA and SNTAGT. The DNA read from the CDR3 is TGTGCCTTCCAAGACAGGGAAGGCACCGGGGAG. It encodes CAFQDREGTGE. The full-length CDR3 reads as CAFQDREGTGELFF.

The sequenced part of the CDR3 DNA is TGCGCCAGCAGCCGCACAGGGGTGGACACTGAA. Translating gives CASSRTGVDTE. The full CDR3 is CASSRTGVDTEAFF. The chain carries TRBV5-1 and TRBJ1-1; 7 nucleotides agree with TRBD1. The sequenced fragment ends 3 residues before the CDR3 boundary, so the rest is inferred from the germline J gene. The CDR3 runs 14 residues. Germline CDR1 and CDR2: SGHRS and YFSETQ. V was pared by 4 bases and J by 3 bases, with 6 bases of the junction left unmatched.

A word on this clone: The CDR3 is cut off 3 residues early in the read; its end comes from the germline J gene. The rearrangement links TRBV18 to TRBJ1-2; the match to TRBD1 covers 7 bases. Germline CDR1 and CDR2: KGHSH and LQKENI. There are 16 residues in the CDR3. The sequenced part of the CDR3 DNA is TGTGCCAGCTCCCCTCCTGCCGAAGGGGGCACAGATACC. Residues: CASSPPAEGGTDT. In full, the CDR3 is CASSPPAEGGTDTYTF.